The T cell receptor (beta chain) under discussion was sequenced for a study of cytomegalovirus exposure and HLA in healthy donors. Study observations and caveats: A further, later analysis showed that HLA-associated TCR beta chains (compared with equally common others) were more clonally expanded. Later on, a genetic analysis was performed. It linked a missense variant in DCLRE1C with V- and J-gene trimming of TCR beta. In a later analysis, at a false discovery rate of 0.05, approximately 16,000 TCR beta sequences were associated with HLA alleles.

Points on this clone: Its antigen is as yet unknown.

The PCR made use of 60 Vbeta and 13 Jbeta primers. Assay used: immunoSEQ multiplex PCR; TCRdb lists only in-frame clones, some missing. The sample lists approximately 180,000 clones, 75% to 85% occurring once. Trimming stripped 5 bases from V and 0 bases from J, with 10 bases between. CDR1 is SQVTM and CDR2 is ANQGSEA in the germline V gene. The CDR3 contains 14 residues. The sequenced material came from PBMCs. The TCR originated in a woman between 18 and 30 years old in good health and CMV-seropositive. V usage is TRBV29-1 and J usage is TRBJ2-2, with D unresolved. The CDR3 spells CSVRGRTNTGELFF. CDR3 coding DNA: TGCAGCGTTCGAGGCAGAACGAACACCGGGGAGCTGTTTTTT.